The following is a TCR beta chain sequence with its context. No antigen is known for it. This entry belongs to a study of OX40 agonist ivuxolimab in advanced cancers. For the study at large: Dose-escalation patients' cancers were hepatocellular carcinoma, melanoma, renal cell or head and neck cancer. Study-wide findings and caveats: Individuals who were partial responders at 0.1-3.0 mg/kg had clonal expansion that ranked among the lowest. The mean number of expanded clones was higher in CD8+ T cells than in CD4+.

Using immunoSEQ multiplex PCR, the repertoire was profiled, and TCRdb retains in-frame clones only, with some absent. The profile shows tens of thousands of clones, just over 85% of them singletons. The material sequenced was CD4+ or CD8+ T cells sorted from blood, taken in a trial of the OX40 agonist ivuxolimab. The clonotype was recovered from an adult with an advanced solid tumor such as melanoma, head and neck, liver or kidney cancer.

DNA for the CDR3: TGTGCCAGCAGCTTCGGGGGGGGCCTACCCTCCTACGAGCAGTACTTC. Its translation is CASSFGGGLPSYEQYF. The V and J genes are TRBV11-2 and TRBJ2-7; TRBD2 aligns across 8 bases. Germline CDR1 reads SGHAT; CDR2 reads FQNNGV. The CDR3 length is 16 residues. V dropped 3 bases and J dropped 0; count of bases not matched to a gene: 7.